Here is one T cell receptor beta chain with its context. Generated by immunoSEQ multiplex PCR, the TCRdb table keeps only in-frame clones and is missing some. The sample includes 40,000 or so clones, around nine tenths of them seen just once. These data come from a study of T cell changes during pregnancy in multiple sclerosis. V was pared by 4 bases and J by 5 bases, with 17 bases between. The CDR3 is made up of 15 amino acids. Germline V gives CDR1 LNHDA, CDR2 SQIVND (reference sequence). This clonotype originated in a female donor with multiple sclerosis, enrolled in a pregnancy study. Here the sequenced sample was CD8+ T cells from peripheral blood mononuclear cells, taken before pregnancy. The chain uses TRBV19 and TRBJ1-2; weak D call: TRBD1 (6 bases). The CDR3 sequence is CASSTLGGRGYGYTF. The CDR3 region has the DNA TGTGCCAGTAGTACCCTCGGGGGGCGAGGGTATGGCTACACCTTC.